Each of the 5 T cell receptor beta chains below was sequenced from the same sample in a study of early T cells in non-severe SARS-CoV-2 infection. TCRdb reanalysed the 5' RACE reads using MiXCR and keeps one entry per CDR3 protein. The sample lists about 130,000 distinct CDR3 sequences; 14% to 15% were seen once. The sequenced sample consisted of whole blood. These receptors came from an adult who was a healthcare worker with PCR-confirmed SARS-CoV-2 infection or an uninfected control (not recorded which).

There are a few counts of this clonotype. The CDR3 sequence is CASSQITSGGATYEQYF. CDR3 nucleotides: TGTGCCAGCAGCCAGATAACTAGCGGGGGGGCAACCTACGAGCAGTACTTC. The genes are TRBV3-1 and TRBJ2-7; 13 nucleotides line up with TRBD2. CDR1 LGHDT and CDR2 YNNKEL come from the germline V gene (reference sequence). V lost 3 bases, J lost 2 bases, and 7 bases stayed unmatched. This CDR3 spans 17 amino acids.

There are many counts of this clonotype. The chain employs TRBV11-2 and TRBJ2-1, with 12 bases identical to TRBD2. The CDR3 spans 18 residues. V lost 3 bases, J lost 4 bases, and 10 bases stayed unmatched. CDR1 is SGHAT and CDR2 is FQNNGV in the germline V gene. CDR3 DNA: TGTGCCAGCAGCTTCCGCCTAGCGGGGGGGATGTTATACAATGAGCAGTTCTTC. Protein sequence: CASSFRLAGGMLYNEQFF.

V is TRBV2 and J is TRBJ2-7, with D uncertain. The CDR3 totals 13 residues. Trimming left V 6 bases short and J 2 bases short, with 11 bases between. The V gene's germline CDR1 is SNHLY and CDR2 FYNNEI. The CDR3 loop is CASSTAAPYEQYF. The CDR3 nucleotides are TGTGCCAGCAGCACAGCCGCTCCCTACGAGCAGTACTTC.

The J gene is TRBJ2-2, the V gene TRBV7-9; D is undetermined. Germline values: CDR1 SEHNR, CDR2 FQNEAQ (reference sequence). This CDR3 comprises 12 residues. Trimming pared 5 bases from V and 6 bases from J, leaving 7 bases between. CDR3 amino acids: CASSPLPGELFF. The CDR3 DNA sequence: TGTGCCAGCAGCCCCCTACCCGGGGAGCTGTTTTTT.

This clonotype was found a few times. The genes are TRBV20-1 and TRBJ2-5; D remains unclear. V shed 0 bases and J shed 3 bases, with 2 bases lying between them. Germline V CDR1 and CDR2: DFQATT, SNEGSKA (reference sequence). The CDR3 has 11 residues. The CDR3 sequence: CSAREKETQYF. The CDR3 nucleotides read TGCAGTGCTAGAGAAAAAGAGACCCAGTACTTC.